This T cell receptor beta chain emerged from a study of blood T cell repertoires in COVID-19. Looking at the study overall: Samples representing acute and convalescent COVID-19 were sourced from the United States, Italy and Spain. The cDNA or gDNA used as material had been derived from T cells, B-cell-depleted T cells, or PBMCs.

Original handling: Amplification with reference gene primers provided the estimates of nucleated cell counts. Profiled with immunoSEQ multiplex PCR; TCRdb holds only in-frame clones, not every one. From that table come the V and J calls and clone size; the DNA was used to work out D and trimming. The sample contains some 150,000 clones, around 80% of which appear only once. This CDR3 has 18 residues. V trimming: 4 bases; J trimming: 7 bases; junction bases outside the gene matches: 17. The V gene's germline CDR1 is LNHDA and CDR2 SQIVND (reference sequence). This clonotype originated in a man in his sixties with active or convalescent COVID-19. This chain connects TRBV19 to TRBJ2-1, with 9 bases matching TRBD2. Sequenced: peripheral blood. CDR3 DNA sequence: TGTGCCAGTAGTAGGGGACCCGATCCAGCGGGAGGTGGAAATGAGCAGTTCTTC. It is translated as CASSRGPDPAGGGNEQFF.